One and the same sample provided the 9 T cell receptor beta chains below, sequenced in a study of blood T cell repertoires in COVID-19. Assay used: immunoSEQ multiplex PCR; TCRdb lists only in-frame clones, some missing. The data show some 120,000 clones, with about 85% seen just once and under 2.5% held by the top ten. The source material was peripheral blood. These receptors all stem from a man in his 70s with acute or convalescent COVID-19.

V is TRBV30 and J is TRBJ1-2, with no clear D. V gave up 7 bases and J gave up 1 base, with 13 bases separating them. The CDR3 totals 13 residues. Germline loops: CDR1 GTSNPN, CDR2 SVGIG (reference sequence). CDR3 coding DNA: TGTGCCTTCCAGAGGGCAAATAACTATGGCTACACCTTC. Translated, it gives CAFQRANNYGYTF. Variable domain in full (rest from reference TRBV30 and TRBJ1-2): SQTIHQWPATLVQPVGSPLSLECTVEGTSNPNLYWYRQAAGRGLQLLFYSVGIGQISSEVPQNLSASRPQDRQFILSSKKLLLSDSGFYLCAFQRANNYGYTFGSGTRLTVV.

This clone turned up a few times. The rearrangement uses TRBV28 and TRBJ1-2; no firm D call. CDR1 and CDR2 (germline): MDHEN, SYDVKM. The CDR3 spans 12 residues. The V gene lost 5 bases and the J gene lost 4 bases, with 8 bases spanning the gap. The DNA of the CDR3 is TGTGCCAGCAGTGGGAGTATCTATGGCTACACCTTC. Translating gives CASSGSIYGYTF.

This chain uses TRBV28 with TRBJ2-7; D might be TRBD1 (5 bases). This CDR3 comprises 12 residues. V lost 5 bases and J 4 bases, leaving 9 bases between the germline ends. Germline CDR1 is MDHEN and CDR2 is SYDVKM. CDR3: CASSLQGYEQYF. The CDR3 DNA sequence: TGTGCCAGCAGTCTCCAGGGTTACGAGCAGTACTTC.

V gene TRBV24-1 combines with J gene TRBJ1-1, with TRBD1 matching over 7 bases. The CDR3 length is 13 residues. The V segment lost 3 bases and the J segment 8 bases; nucleotides outside the gene matches: 5. The germline CDR1 and CDR2 sequences are KGHDR and SFDVKD. Written as DNA, the CDR3 is TGTGCCACCAGTGATACAGGGGCTTCGGAAGCTTTCTTT. Translation gives CATSDTGASEAFF.

The chain is built from TRBV6-6 and TRBJ1-2, with 10 nucleotides matching TRBD1. There are 20 residues in the CDR3. Per germline, CDR1 MNHNY and CDR2 SVGAGI (reference sequence). The V and J ends lost 6 bases and 6 bases, in that order; junction bases with no gene match: 25. The CDR3 sequence is CASSRHRVSGQGRGTDGYTF. In nucleotides, the CDR3 is TGTGCCAGCAGCCGCCACCGAGTATCGGGACAGGGGCGGGGGACGGATGGCTACACCTTC.

V usage is TRBV28 and J usage is TRBJ2-1; weak D call: TRBD2 (5 bases). Trimming took 1 base from V and 0 from J, leaving 10 bases between them. CDR1 is MDHEN, CDR2 SYDVKM, per germline. The CDR3 is made up of 16 amino acids. The DNA for the CDR3 is TGTGCCAGCAGTTTATTGGGCGGGCCCTCCTACAATGAGCAGTTCTTC. Protein: CASSLLGGPSYNEQFF.

The chain combines TRBV7-9 with TRBJ2-5; maybe TRBD2 (5 bases). The V end was cut by 1 base, the J end by 5 bases, with 20 bases between. Germline V gene data show CDR1 as SEHNR and CDR2 as FQNEAQ (reference sequence). The CDR3 has 17 amino acids. CDR3: CASSLGLDAGRGETQYF. The DNA of the CDR3 is TGTGCCAGCAGCTTAGGTCTGGACGCCGGCCGAGGGGAGACCCAGTACTTC.

The genes are TRBV23-1 and TRBJ1-2, with TRBD1 as a possible D gene (6 bases). TRBV23-1 is an ORF, with its function uncertain. This CDR3 has 13 residues. V was trimmed by 6 bases and J by 3 bases, leaving 11 bases between them. The CDR3: CASSPTGYYGYTF. As DNA, the CDR3 is TGCGCCAGCAGCCCGACAGGCTACTATGGCTACACCTTC.

The rearrangement joins TRBV6-5 to TRBJ1-2; D might be TRBD1 (5 bases). Trimming shortened V by 4 bases and J by 5 bases, and 17 bases separated the two germline ends. There are 15 residues in the CDR3. CDR1 is MNHEY and CDR2 is SVGAGI in the germline V gene. The CDR3 DNA sequence: TGTGCCAGCAGTTTCTCCGCGTTGGGGGGATATGGCTACACCTTC. It codes for CASSFSALGGYGYTF.